One sample yielded the 18 T cell receptor beta chains listed below, sequenced in a study of Graves' ophthalmopathy and Graves' hyperthyroidism. RNA transcripts were the template, and TCR beta CDR3 regions were amplified from them. First-round RT-PCR used HTBI primers; second-round multiplex PCR followed. TCRdb re-called the multiplex PCR reads through MiXCR, storing one row per CDR3 protein. The table shows some 390,000 distinct CDR3 sequences, with roughly 18% occurring only once. Sequencing was performed on peripheral blood. The source of these receptors is a young woman with Graves' ophthalmopathy.

This clonotype has at least ten counts. The chain carries TRBV19 and TRBJ2-5, with TRBD1 identical over 11 bases. The CDR3 spans 15 residues. The germline CDR1 and CDR2 sequences are LNHDA and SQIVND (reference sequence). The J segment lost 5 bases and the V segment lost 7 bases, leaving 9 bases of the junction unmatched. CDR3 region: CASTLDRGHMETQYF. In nucleotides, the CDR3 is TGTGCCAGTACTTTGGACAGGGGGCATATGGAGACCCAGTACTTC.

In its sample, this clonotype was seen many times. This chain connects TRBV6-1 to TRBJ2-2; D is unresolved. Germline assignment: CDR1 MNHNS and CDR2 SASEGT. This CDR3 is 12 amino acids long. The V gene lost 6 bases and the J gene lost 8 bases, with 10 bases spanning the gap. The CDR3: CASSQVGGELFF. DNA of the CDR3: TGTGCCAGCAGCCAAGTAGGTGGGGAGCTGTTTTTT.

J is TRBJ2-4 and V is TRBV11-1, with D uncertain. Germline CDR1 reads SGHAT; CDR2 reads FQDESV (reference sequence). Trimming stripped 4 bases from V and 3 bases from J, with 16 bases between. The CDR3 is 16 amino acids. The CDR3 reads CASSSNRTRFKNIQYF. DNA of the CDR3: TGTGCCAGCAGCTCAAACAGAACCCGATTCAAAAACATTCAGTACTTC.

This clonotype was observed at least ten times. Germline and junction disagree at one end, which may indicate a read error. This chain uses TRBV24-1 with TRBJ1-1; the D is unclear. The germline V gene encodes CDR1 KGHDR and CDR2 SFDVKD. CDR3 length: 11 residues. The CDR3 bases are TGTGCCACCAGTGATTCTACCGGGCCCTTTTTT. This gives the protein CATSDSTGPFF.

This clonotype came up many times. The chain recombines TRBV30 with TRBJ1-6; weak D call: TRBD1 (6 bases). Trimming took off 2 bases at V and 10 bases at J, with 12 bases between the two ends. Germline V gene sequence: CDR1 GTSNPN, CDR2 SVGIG (reference sequence). The CDR3 extends over 13 amino acids. CDR3 loop: CAWSSRGGSPLHF. CDR3 bases: TGTGCCTGGAGTTCCCGGGGGGGCTCACCCCTCCACTTT.

At least ten counts were recorded for this clonotype. The chain uses TRBV27 and TRBJ2-2; 10 bases fit TRBD2. The CDR3 extends over 15 amino acids. Germline trimming cut 5 bases from V and 4 bases from J; bases unmatched to any gene: 4. The germline V gene encodes CDR1 MNHEY and CDR2 SMNVEV (reference sequence). The CDR3 spells CASSGTSGATGELFF. The CDR3 DNA follows: TGTGCCAGCAGTGGAACTAGCGGGGCCACCGGGGAGCTGTTTTTT.

The V call is TRBV5-1, the J call TRBJ2-5; 7 bases are shared with TRBD2. Germline V gene sequence: CDR1 SGHRS, CDR2 YFSETQ. V lost 0 bases to trimming and J lost 1 base; unmatched junction nucleotides: 6. The CDR3 is 16 residues long. This chain's CDR3 is CASSLEASGTQETQYF. The CDR3 bases are TGCGCCAGCAGCTTGGAGGCTAGCGGTACCCAAGAGACCCAGTACTTC.

This clonotype was picked up many times. The gene calls are TRBV28 and TRBJ1-6; D uncertain. Germline-derived CDR1 and CDR2 are MDHEN and SYDVKM. V lost 5 bases and J 11 bases, leaving 10 bases between the germline ends. The CDR3 sequence is 12 residues long. The CDR3 loop reads CASSRSTPPLHF. CDR3 bases: TGTGCCAGCAGTCGATCCACCCCACCCCTCCACTTT.

This clonotype was observed many times. The chain is built from TRBV5-6 and TRBJ1-2; D gene unclear. CDR1 and CDR2 from the germline V gene are SGHDT and YYEEEE. Trimming cost V 3 bases and J 6 bases, with 18 bases left between them. The CDR3 extends over 15 amino acids. In DNA, the CDR3 is TGTGCCAGCAGCTCCCGCGCCTTTTCTGTCGATGGCTACACCTTC. The encoded protein is CASSSRAFSVDGYTF.

Many counts were recorded for this clonotype. The genes are TRBV30 and TRBJ2-2; D not resolved. The CDR3 is 11 amino acids. The V end was cut by 1 base, the J end by 5 bases, with 2 bases between. The germline CDR1 and CDR2 sequences are GTSNPN and SVGIG (reference sequence). CDR3 nucleotides: TGTGCCTGGAGTGGAACCGGGGAGCTGTTTTTT. Translated, it gives CAWSGTGELFF.

Ten or more counts support this clonotype. The J gene is TRBJ2-7, the V gene TRBV7-2; 9 nucleotides match TRBD2. V shed 3 bases, J shed 5 bases, and the junction held 5 bases outside the gene matches. The length of the CDR3 is 14 residues. Germline assignment: CDR1 SGHTA and CDR2 FQGNSA. The CDR3 reads CASSFSGSRNEQYF. CDR3 DNA: TGTGCCAGCAGCTTTAGCGGGAGTCGCAACGAGCAGTACTTC.

This clonotype has a count of ten or more. The chain recombines TRBV6-2 or TRBV6-3 with TRBJ1-1; no clear D gene. The CDR3 is 12 residues long. CDR1 MNHEY and CDR2 SVGEGT come from the germline V gene. V lost 7 bases and J 1 base, leaving 7 bases between the germline ends. DNA of the CDR3: TGTGCCAGCAAAACAAAGAACACTGAAGCTTTCTTT. Its translation: CASKTKNTEAFF.

J is TRBJ2-7 and V is TRBV11-1; 8 positions match TRBD1. The J segment lost 0 bases and the V segment lost 1 base, leaving 5 bases of the junction unmatched. The CDR3 has 16 residues. Germline values: CDR1 SGHAT, CDR2 FQDESV (reference sequence). This chain's CDR3 is CASSLVPGQASYEQYF. The CDR3, as DNA: TGTGCCAGCAGCTTAGTTCCGGGACAGGCCTCCTACGAGCAGTACTTC. The variable domain in full, with the rest retrieved from reference TRBV11-1 and TRBJ2-7, is EAEVAQSPRYKITEKSQAVAFWCDPISGHATLYWYRQILGQGPELLVQFQDESVVDDSQLPKDRFSAERLKGVDSTLKIQPAELGDSAMYLCASSLVPGQASYEQYFGPGTRLTVT.

This clonotype appeared many times. The chain carries TRBV7-2 and TRBJ2-5; possible D gene TRBD1, 6 bases. CDR3 length: 15 residues. CDR1 and CDR2 from the germline V gene are SGHTA and FQGNSA. V was clipped by 2 bases and J by 1 base, with 11 bases between them. The CDR3 is CASSLLGGPQETQYF. The DNA for the CDR3 is TGTGCCAGCAGCTTACTAGGGGGACCCCAAGAGACCCAGTACTTC.

The table lists this clonotype with many counts. The chain employs TRBV20-1 and TRBJ2-5; a possible D gene is TRBD2 (5 bases). The germline V gene encodes CDR1 DFQATT and CDR2 SNEGSKA (reference sequence). Trimming cost V 6 bases and J 4 bases, with 21 bases left between them. The CDR3 is 15 residues long. CDR3 sequence: CSARSLLEGSETQYF. CDR3 nucleotide sequence: TGCAGTGCCAGATCCCTCCTTGAGGGATCAGAGACCCAGTACTTC.

Ten or more counts support this clonotype. The J gene is TRBJ1-1, the V gene TRBV6-2 or TRBV6-3; 8 positions match TRBD1. The junction had 9 bases not matched to a gene; V was cut back by 5 bases and J by 4 bases. In germline, CDR1 is MNHEY, CDR2 SVGEGT. This CDR3 is built from 15 residues. As DNA, the CDR3 is TGTGCCAGCAGTCCTTATACAGGGGGGGGCACTGAAGCTTTCTTT. Translating gives CASSPYTGGGTEAFF.

This clonotype was observed a handful of times. The chain links TRBV7-2 to TRBJ1-3; D is unclear. Trimming left V 4 bases short and J 0 bases short, with 10 bases between. CDR3 length equals 15 residues. From germline, CDR1 is SGHTA and CDR2 FQGNSA. In nucleotides, the CDR3 is TGTGCCAGCAGCTCGGACTTTCTCTCTGGAAACACCATATATTTT. Translation: CASSSDFLSGNTIYF. Variable domain in full (rest from reference TRBV7-2 and TRBJ1-3): GAGVSQSPSNKVTEKGKDVELRCDPISGHTALYWYRQSLGQGLEFLIYFQGNSAPDKSGLPSDRFSAERTGGSVSTLTIQRTQQEDSAVYLCASSSDFLSGNTIYFGEGSWLTVV.

This clonotype was detected ten times or more. One base away lies a much larger clone, so this may be a sequencing read error. The chain uses TRBV28 and TRBJ1-2; a weak D match, TRBD1 (6 bases). This CDR3 is 14 amino acids long. V lost 2 bases and J 4 bases, leaving 11 bases between the germline ends. Germline V gene lookup returns CDR1 MDHEN and CDR2 SYDVKM. CDR3 DNA sequence: TGTGCCAGCAGTTTAGTGACAGGCTTCTATGGCTACACCTTC. It codes for CASSLVTGFYGYTF.